One and the same sample provided the 21 T cell receptor beta chains below, sequenced in a study of OX40 agonist ivuxolimab in advanced cancers. Sequenced by immunoSEQ multiplex PCR; TCRdb stores in-frame clones only, minus some. The sample includes over 60,000 clones, approximately 92% of them seen just once. Sequenced material: CD4+ or CD8+ T cells sorted from blood, taken in a trial of the OX40 agonist ivuxolimab. The receptors were gathered from an adult with an advanced solid tumor such as melanoma, head and neck, liver or kidney cancer.

The rearrangement joins TRBV29-1 to TRBJ2-3; D call uncertain. Trimming removed 6 bases at V and 3 bases at J, with 13 bases between. Germline V CDR1 and CDR2: SQVTM, ANQGSEA. The length of the CDR3 is 13 residues. CDR3 nucleotide sequence: TGCAGCGTCAGTCAGGCGGTGACAGATACGCAGTATTTT. Translation: CSVSQAVTDTQYF.

The genes are TRBV9 and TRBJ1-6; D is undetermined. The CDR3 is 15 residues long. Trimming left V 3 bases short and J 5 bases short, with 12 bases between. Germline V gene data show CDR1 as SGDLS and CDR2 as YYNGEE. The CDR3 is CASSAMDLNNSPLHF. The CDR3 DNA reads as TGTGCCAGCAGCGCCATGGACCTAAATAATTCACCCCTCCACTTT.

V gene TRBV5-4 combines with J gene TRBJ1-2; D is perhaps TRBD1 (5 bases). The ends were cut back, 4 bases at V and 8 bases at J, with 21 bases in the middle. This CDR3 region has 15 residues. Germline assignment: CDR1 SGHNT and CDR2 YYREEE (reference sequence). CDR3 region: CASSPLAGHKEGYTF. For the CDR3, the DNA is TGTGCCAGCAGCCCTCTCGCAGGGCACAAGGAGGGCTACACCTTC. The variable domain in full, completed from reference TRBV5-4 and TRBJ1-2, reads ETGVTQSPTHLIKTRGQQVTLRCSSQSGHNTVSWYQQALGQGPQFIFQYYREEENGRGNFPPRFSGLQFPNYSSELNVNALELDDSALYLCASSPLAGHKEGYTFGSGTRLTVV.

This sequence joins TRBV28 and TRBJ1-2, with a possible D match to TRBD1 (6 bases). Trimming left V 4 bases short and J 6 bases short, with 21 bases between. This CDR3 spans 16 amino acids. CDR1 is MDHEN, CDR2 SYDVKM, per germline. In DNA form, the CDR3 reads TGTGCCAGCAGTTCCACGGACGGCGGGGGCAGTCATGGCTACACCTTC. It specifies CASSSTDGGGSHGYTF.

The genes are TRBV6-1 and TRBJ2-7; no firm D call. Germline V gene data show CDR1 as MNHNS and CDR2 as SASEGT. V lost 2 bases to trimming and J lost 7 bases, with 15 bases between them. The CDR3 covers 14 residues. This chain's CDR3 is CASSELVALGEQYF. CDR3 DNA sequence: TGTGCCAGCAGTGAACTAGTCGCGCTGGGGGAGCAGTACTTC.

The V call is TRBV14, the J call TRBJ2-2, with 7 positions matching TRBD2. Trimming took 2 bases from V and 3 from J; bases not matched to a gene: 3. Germline V gene lookup returns CDR1 SGHDN and CDR2 FVKESK. The CDR3 totals 15 residues. This CDR3 is CASSQTRGYTGELFF. The CDR3 nucleotides read TGTGCCAGCAGCCAAACGCGGGGGTACACCGGGGAGCTGTTTTTT.

The chain couples TRBV30 to TRBJ2-2; D unclear. V was clipped by 2 bases and J by 1 base, with 8 bases between them. The CDR3 length is 14 residues. Germline CDR1 is GTSNPN and CDR2 is SVGIG (reference sequence). CDR3 sequence reads: CAWSNGLNTGELFF. The DNA of the CDR3 is TGTGCCTGGAGTAATGGATTGAACACCGGGGAGCTGTTTTTT.

The gene calls are TRBV6-4 and TRBJ1-1; D is possibly TRBD1 (6 bases). CDR1 is MRHNA and CDR2 is SNTAGT in the germline V gene. V gave up 3 bases and J gave up 1 base, with 6 bases separating them. This CDR3 has 13 residues. The CDR3 sequence: CASSEQGNTEAFF. The CDR3 nucleotides are TGTGCCAGCAGTGAACAGGGGAACACTGAAGCTTTCTTT.

This rearrangement joins TRBV6-5 to TRBJ2-7, with a weak D call TRBD1 (7 bases). V lost 10 bases to trimming and J lost 2 bases, with 18 bases between them. The CDR3 totals 14 residues. CDR1 MNHEY and CDR2 SVGAGI come from the germline V gene. Here the CDR3 reads CATSTGRGAYEQYF. The CDR3 coding sequence is TGTGCCACCTCCACCGGCAGGGGGGCCTACGAGCAGTACTTC.

The V gene is TRBV27, the J gene TRBJ2-7, with a weak D call TRBD2 (6 bases). This CDR3 contains 15 residues. Germline values: CDR1 MNHEY, CDR2 SMNVEV (reference sequence). V was cut by 4 bases and J by 0 bases, with 13 bases left in between. CDR3 sequence: CASSSTGTGSYEQYF. The CDR3 DNA reads as TGTGCCAGCAGTTCAACCGGGACTGGCTCCTACGAGCAGTACTTC.

This clone has just one count. J is TRBJ1-2 and V is TRBV27; D might be TRBD1 (6 bases). Per the germline V gene, CDR1 is MNHEY and CDR2 is SMNVEV (reference sequence). The V and J ends lost 2 bases and 4 bases respectively, with 11 bases between them. CDR3 length: 14 amino acids. For the CDR3, the DNA is TGTGCCAGCAGTTTAGGGGGGGGGCCCTATGGCTACACCTTC. As protein: CASSLGGGPYGYTF.

The rearrangement joins TRBV2 to TRBJ2-4, with 7 nucleotides matching TRBD1. The germline gives CDR1 SNHLY, CDR2 FYNNEI. The CDR3 spans 13 residues. V shed 6 bases, J shed 7 bases, and the junction held 6 bases outside the gene matches. CDR3 region: CASRVTGPNIQYF. The CDR3 region has the DNA TGTGCCAGCAGGGTGACAGGGCCCAACATTCAGTACTTC.

V gene TRBV20-1 combines with J gene TRBJ1-2, with D unclear. From germline, CDR1 is DFQATT and CDR2 SNEGSKA (reference sequence). V was shortened by 0 bases and J by 5 bases, with 4 bases between the two germline ends. The CDR3 has 11 residues. The CDR3 protein is CSARERYGYTF. The CDR3 DNA reads TGCAGTGCTAGAGAACGATATGGCTACACCTTC.

The V and J genes are TRBV5-5 and TRBJ1-6; 7 bases align to TRBD1. Unmatched junction bases numbered 5, after V lost 0 bases and J lost 8 bases. The CDR3 sequence is 15 residues long. Germline V CDR1 and CDR2: SGHKS, YYEKEE (reference sequence). The CDR3 bases are TGTGCCAGCAGCTTGGCAAGGACAGGTTATTCACCCCTCCACTTT. Translating it yields CASSLARTGYSPLHF.

The chain links TRBV6-5 to TRBJ2-5; weak D call: TRBD1 (6 bases). The ends were cut back, 5 bases at V and 4 bases at J, with 11 bases in the middle. Germline lookup yields CDR1 MNHEY and CDR2 SVGAGI. CDR3 size: 13 residues. The CDR3 loop reads CASSLTGLETQYF. As DNA, the CDR3 is TGTGCCAGCAGTCTAACAGGGTTAGAGACCCAGTACTTC.

CDR3 sequence: CASSATSSGTGELFF. The CDR3 DNA is TGTGCCAGCAGCGCGACGAGTTCAGGCACCGGGGAGCTGTTTTTT. This rearrangement joins TRBV9 to TRBJ2-2, with D uncertain. The CDR3 totals 15 residues. The germline CDR1 and CDR2 sequences are SGDLS and YYNGEE. The V and J ends lost 3 bases and 4 bases respectively, with 13 bases between them.

This clone is a singleton in its sample. The chain recombines TRBV6-1 with TRBJ1-1; possible D gene TRBD1, 6 bases. Trimming cost V 2 bases and J 7 bases, with 14 bases left between them. Germline CDR1 reads MNHNS; CDR2 reads SASEGT. The CDR3 consists of 14 residues. In nucleotides, the CDR3 is TGTGCCAGCAGTGAATTGGGGGCAACTCGTGAAGCTTTCTTT. It translates to CASSELGATREAFF.

This chain joins TRBV4-2 and TRBJ2-5, with a possible D match to TRBD2 (6 bases). This CDR3 spans 16 amino acids. The V and J ends lost 0 bases and 4 bases respectively, with 15 bases between them. Germline V lookup: CDR1 LGHNA, CDR2 YNFKEQ. Here the CDR3 reads CASSQEGWRAGETQYF. The DNA for the CDR3 is TGTGCCAGCAGCCAAGAGGGTTGGAGGGCGGGAGAGACCCAGTACTTC.

This clone was observed a single time. The chain has TRBV4-1 and TRBJ2-3; 10 nucleotides match TRBD2. After removal of 6 bases from V and 3 bases from J, the junction contained 15 bases not matched to a gene. This CDR3 is 18 amino acids long. From germline, CDR1 is MGHRA and CDR2 YSYEKL. The CDR3: CASRKTILGLAETDTQYF. The CDR3 DNA is TGCGCCAGCAGGAAAACGATTTTAGGACTAGCGGAGACAGATACGCAGTATTTT.

A few counts support this clone. The V call is TRBV2, the J call TRBJ2-3; the D call may be TRBD1 or TRBD2 (6 bases each). The CDR3 totals 16 residues. Between the trimmed V and J ends, which lost 4 bases and 0 bases, there was a span of 14 bases. The germline V gene has CDR1 SNHLY and CDR2 FYNNEI. The CDR3 reads CASSGGASKSTDTQYF. For the CDR3, the DNA is TGTGCCAGCAGTGGGGGGGCGTCCAAAAGCACAGATACGCAGTATTTT.

The genes are TRBV6-4 and TRBJ2-3; the match to TRBD2 covers 8 bases. V gave up 2 bases and J gave up 4 bases; unmatched junction bases: 2. Germline V gene lookup returns CDR1 MRHNA and CDR2 SNTAGT. CDR3 length equals 14 residues. CDR3 residues: CASSDGLAPDTQYF. The CDR3 coding sequence is TGTGCCAGCAGTGACGGACTAGCCCCAGATACGCAGTATTTT.